The source of this TCR beta chain is a study of cytomegalovirus exposure and HLA in healthy donors. Whole-study findings and limits: According to a later analysis, most TCR beta chains associated with CMV appeared HLA-restricted.

The primer mix had 60 Vbeta and 13 Jbeta primers. Produced via immunoSEQ multiplex PCR; TCRdb's table is partial and in-frame only. The table includes 150,000 to 200,000 clones, approximately 80% detected once. In regard to this clone: Its specificity is unknown.

Unrecorded immune exposure was likely among donors, who were nominally healthy when sampled. Looked up from germline, CDR1 is SGDLS and CDR2 is YYNGEE. V lost 3 bases to trimming and J lost 8 bases; unmatched junction nucleotides: 5. The CDR3 runs 14 residues. The chain is built from TRBV9 and TRBJ1-4, with 9 bases fitting TRBD1. The sample consisted of PBMCs. This receptor was identified in a woman aged 40 to 55 in good health and CMV-seronegative. The DNA for the CDR3 is TGTGCCAGCAGCGCACAGGGGGCGAGGGAAAAACTGTTTTTT. This translates into CASSAQGAREKLFF.